These 3 T cell receptor beta chains originate from one sample sequenced in a study of blood T cells in healthy people across ages. A sample-barcoded 5' primer and a J-beta primer mix were used in a second PCR of roughly 7 to 12 cycles. TCRdb re-analysed the 5' RACE reads in MiXCR, keeping a single row per CDR3 protein. The table shows about a million distinct CDR3 sequences, with around 54% occurring only once. The sample taken for sequencing was blood. The origin of the receptors is a woman in her fifties or sixties in good health.

The chain joins TRBV29-1 to TRBJ2-7; D may be TRBD1 (6 bases). The CDR3 has 18 amino acids. Deletions cut 3 bases from V and 2 bases from J, with 26 bases between. Germline V gene data show CDR1 as SQVTM and CDR2 as ANQGSEA. In DNA form, the CDR3 reads TGCAGCGTTGAGATACAACAGGGTGCCCTCTACCTTACCTACGAGCAGTACTTC. This gives the protein CSVEIQQGALYLTYEQYF.

V gene TRBV24-1 combines with J gene TRBJ1-5, with no clear D. The V gene lost 4 bases and the J gene lost 1 base, with 16 bases spanning the gap. This CDR3 spans 17 amino acids. Germline CDR1 reads KGHDR; CDR2 reads SFDVKD. CDR3 nucleotides: TGTGCCACCAGTGAAAGCGGGTACAAAGGCAGCAATCAGCCCCAGCATTTT. Residues: CATSESGYKGSNQPQHF.

The V call is TRBV6-5, the J call TRBJ2-7; 7 nucleotides agree with TRBD1. CDR1 MNHEY and CDR2 SVGAGI come from the germline V gene. V lost 3 bases to trimming and J lost 4 bases; unmatched junction nucleotides: 6. This CDR3 is built from 14 residues. The CDR3 DNA follows: TGTGCCAGCAGTTATACCGGGACAGAGTACGAGCAGTACTTC. Amino acid sequence: CASSYTGTEYEQYF.